Listed below are T cell receptor beta chains from one sample, sequenced in a study of immune characterization of retroperitoneal liposarcoma. One entry per CDR3 protein, called by TCRdb with MiXCR from the PCR reads. The repertoire holds over 10,000 distinct CDR3 sequences, with 47% as singletons. Sequencing used tumor tissue. All receptors derive from a female donor with retroperitoneal liposarcoma. CDR3s include the opening cysteine and the closing phenylalanine or tryptophan. The D gene is left open where the match is weak. Where a row states a size, it is once, few, many or the class of an expanded clone; other rows omit it.

>-|TRBJ1-2|TRBV10-2|-
TGCGCCAGGAGTGAGAGGCAGGTTCAAGGCTACACCTTC
CARSERQVQGYTF
>-|TRBJ2-1|TRBV6-9|-
TGTGCCAGCAGCCCCAAGGGTTGGGCCAAAAACATTCAGTTCTTC
CASSPKGWAKNIQFF
>-|TRBJ2-1|TRBV12-3/TRBV12-4|-
TGTGCCAGCAGTTTAACTAGCATGAATGAGCAGTTCTTC
CASSLTSMNEQFF
>-|TRBJ2-5|TRBV6-1|-
TGTGCCAGCAGTGCGGGAAAGAAAAAAGAGACCCAGTACTTC
CASSAGKKKETQYF
>-|TRBJ2-1|TRBV6-1|TRBD2
TGTGCCAGCAGGGACGGGACTAGCGGGAATAATGAGCAGTTCTTC
CASRDGTSGNNEQFF
>few|TRBJ2-7|TRBV6-1|-
TGTGCCAGCAGTAAGCGGGTTTACGAGCAGTACTTC
CASSKRVYEQYF
>-|TRBJ2-3|TRBV11-1|-
TGTGCCAGCAGCCCGGGTGTAGGGGTGGTCACAGATACGCAGTATTTT
CASSPGVGVVTDTQYF
>few|TRBJ2-1|TRBV7-2|TRBD2
TGTGCCAGCAGCTTAGCGCGACTAGCGGGGGGTGGGGAGACCCAGTTCTTC
CASSLARLAGGGETQFF
>-|TRBJ2-4|TRBV6-1|-
TGTGCCAGCAGTGCGGGCCCGCTAAACATTCAGTACTTC
CASSAGPLNIQYF
>medium-sized|TRBJ1-1|TRBV6-1|TRBD1
TGTGCCAGCAGTATTCAACCCCCGGGACAGACGAACACTGAAGCTTTCTTT
CASSIQPPGQTNTEAFF
>-|TRBJ2-7|TRBV24-1|TRBD1
TGTGCCACCAGTGATCCCGGGACAGCTTACAATGAGCAGTACTTC
CATSDPGTAYNEQYF
>few|TRBJ2-7|TRBV6-1|TRBD2
TGTGCCAGCAGAAGACTAGCGGGGTTTTCCTACGAGCAGTACTTC
CASRRLAGFSYEQYF
>-|TRBJ2-1|TRBV6-1|-
TGTGCCAGCAGTGAGGGTCAGACCTACGAGCAGTTCTTC
CASSEGQTYEQFF
>-|TRBJ2-4|TRBV6-1|TRBD2
TGTGCCAGCAGTTGGGAGGGAGTGGGGAGCTACGCGCAGTACTTC
CASSWEGVGSYAQYF
>-|TRBJ2-3|TRBV11-1|TRBD2
TGTGCCAGCCTGGCGGGAGATGGTAGGGGCCACGGGGTCAGCACAGATACGCAGTATTTT
CASLAGDGRGHGVSTDTQYF
>few|TRBJ2-4|TRBV6-6|-
TGTGCCAGCAGTGTGGACAGGGAGGGGGAGCAGTACTTC
CASSVDREGEQYF
>-|TRBJ2-1|TRBV11-1|TRBD2
TGTGCCAGCAGCCTACAACTGGCTAGCGGGCTCCAAGGGGAGCAGTTCTTC
CASSLQLASGLQGEQFF
>medium-sized|TRBJ2-1|TRBV6-1|-
TGTGCCAGCAGCCAGGGTATCGAGACCCAGTTCTTC
CASSQGIETQFF
>-|TRBJ2-2|TRBV6-1|-
TGTGCCAGCAAAACGGAATCGAACACCGGGGAGCTGTTTTTT
CASKTESNTGELFF
>-|TRBJ2-1|TRBV12-3/TRBV12-4|-
TGTGCCAGCAATCCCACACCCGGGGTCTACAATGAGCAGTTCTTC
CASNPTPGVYNEQFF
>once|TRBJ2-5|TRBV6-5|-
TGTGCCAACAGCCAAGACCCCGGGGAAGAGACCCAGTACTTC
CANSQDPGEETQYF
>few|TRBJ2-1|TRBV10-2|-
TGCGCCAGCAGTATCGACGTAATACGGACGTATGAGCAGTTCTTC
CASSIDVIRTYEQFF
>-|TRBJ2-2|TRBV6-1|-
TGTGCCAGCAGTGAACAATTAGGCTCGAACACCGGGGAGCTGTTTTTT
CASSEQLGSNTGELFF
>-|TRBJ2-1|TRBV12-3/TRBV12-4|TRBD1
TGTGCCAGCAGTTTACAGGGGGCGCATGAGCAGTTCTTC
CASSLQGAHEQFF
>-|TRBJ2-1|TRBV7-6|TRBD1
TGTGCCAGCAGCTTGGGGGGACAGGGCTACAATGAGCAGTTCTTC
CASSLGGQGYNEQFF
>-|TRBJ2-5|TRBV27|-
TGTGCCAGCTCAGGGGCTTTGCAAGAGACCCAGTACTTC
CASSGALQETQYF
>few|TRBJ2-1|TRBV11-3|-
TGTGCCAGCAGTCCCAGGGGCAGTGACTACGAGCAGTTCTTC
CASSPRGSDYEQFF
>-|TRBJ2-7|TRBV6-8|-
TGTGCCAGCAGTCGTAATGGGGGGCATGGCGAGCAGTACTTC
CASSRNGGHGEQYF
>once|TRBJ2-3|TRBV12-3/TRBV12-4|TRBD2
TGTGCCAGCACCACAGCGGGAGGGCCGGATTATACGCAGTATTTT
CASTTAGGPDYTQYF
>-|TRBJ2-1|TRBV6-1|-
TGTGCCAGCAGCCAGGGGAGCTCCTACAATGAGCAGTTCTTC
CASSQGSSYNEQFF
>-|TRBJ2-5|TRBV6-1|TRBD2
TGTGCCAGCAGTGAAGCGGCTAGCGGGAGTGGGGAGACCCAGTACTTC
CASSEAASGSGETQYF
>-|TRBJ2-1|TRBV6-1|-
TGTGCCAGCACCAGGACAGCGTCATCCTACAATGAGCAGTTCTTC
CASTRTASSYNEQFF
>-|TRBJ1-1|TRBV11-1|TRBD1
TGTGCCAGCAGCTTAGGGACAGGGTCCACTGAAGCTTTCTTT
CASSLGTGSTEAFF
>-|TRBJ2-5|TRBV6-8|TRBD2
TGTGCCAGCAGTTACTCAGGCGGGAGGGCCTCTGAGCAGTACTTC
CASSYSGGRASEQYF
>once|TRBJ2-7|TRBV11-3|-
TGTGCCAGCAGGTTCCGGGACGACGCCTACGAGCAGTACTTC
CASRFRDDAYEQYF
>few|TRBJ2-3|TRBV12-3/TRBV12-4|TRBD2
TGTGCCAGCAGTTTATATAGCCTAGCGGGGGCCCTTAGCACAGATACGCAGTATTTT
CASSLYSLAGALSTDTQYF
>few|TRBJ2-1|TRBV11-2|-
TGTGCCAGCAGCTCTGGGGTGGGGGAGCAGTTCTTC
CASSSGVGEQFF
>-|TRBJ2-3|TRBV9|-
TGTGCCAGCAGCGTTCGTTTCACAGATACGCAGTATTTT
CASSVRFTDTQYF
>-|TRBJ2-5|TRBV6-6|-
TGTGCCAGCAGTTACTCGATTACGGAAGAGACCCAGTACTTC
CASSYSITEETQYF
>-|TRBJ2-5|TRBV10-2|-
TGCGCCAGCAGCTTCACAGGGTTGGAGACCCAGTACTTC
CASSFTGLETQYF
>medium-sized|TRBJ2-7|TRBV7-2|-
TGTGCCAGCAGCTTAGAGAGAGGGGTAAGCAATGAGCAGTACTTC
CASSLERGVSNEQYF
>-|TRBJ1-6|TRBV10-2|-
TGCGCCAGCAGTGCACAATATTCACCCCTCCACTTT
CASSAQYSPLHF
>-|TRBJ2-2|TRBV27|TRBD1
TGTGCCAGCAGTTTATACTCCCCCGGGACAGGCAACACCGGGGAGCTGTTTTTT
CASSLYSPGTGNTGELFF
>few|TRBJ2-1|TRBV11-2|TRBD1
TGTGCCAGCAGCCCCCGACAGGGGGCAAGGTACAATGAGCAGTTCTTC
CASSPRQGARYNEQFF
>-|TRBJ1-2|TRBV27|TRBD1
TGTGCCAGCAGTTTAGAACCGGACAGGAGTGGCTACACCTTC
CASSLEPDRSGYTF
>once|TRBJ2-1|TRBV6-5|TRBD1
TGTGCCAGCAGTGAACTAAGTTCCCCGGGACAGGGGGTGACAGATACGCAGTTCTTC
CASSELSSPGQGVTDTQFF
>-|TRBJ2-1|TRBV6-8|TRBD2
TGTGCCAGCAGTCACACCGGGACTAGCGGGAGCTGGGAGCAGTTCTTC
CASSHTGTSGSWEQFF
>-|TRBJ2-3|TRBV7-8|-
TGTGCCAGCGGCTTAAGGTTCGGGCCTCGCTACGAGCAGTCCTTC
CASGLRFGPRYEQSF
>few|TRBJ2-5|TRBV7-6|TRBD2
TGTGCCAGCAGCTCTCCTCGACTAGCGGGGCAGGGGACCCAGTACTTC
CASSSPRLAGQGTQYF
>-|TRBJ2-1|TRBV7-2|-
TGTGCCAGCAGCTTAGATAGCAGGGGACCCAATGAGCAGTTCTTC
CASSLDSRGPNEQFF
>-|TRBJ2-2|TRBV7-8|-
TGTGCCAGCAGCTTAAGGAGGTCCGGGGAGCTGTTTTTT
CASSLRRSGELFF
>-|TRBJ1-2|TRBV6-1|-
TGTGCCAGCAGTGAGTGGAGTGGCGGCTACACCTTC
CASSEWSGGYTF
>-|TRBJ1-6|TRBV7-3|TRBD1
TGTGCCAGCAGCAGGACAGGGACGAATTCACCCCTCCACTTT
CASSRTGTNSPLHF
>few|TRBJ2-1|TRBV6-1|-
TGTGCCAGCAGTTACGTGCAGGGGAGAGCCTACAATGAGCAGTTCTTC
CASSYVQGRAYNEQFF